The 26 T cell receptor beta chains below come from one sample, sequenced in a study of cytomegalovirus exposure and HLA in healthy donors. PCR primers comprised 60 Vbeta and 13 Jbeta primers. Method: immunoSEQ multiplex PCR; TCRdb's copy keeps in-frame clones and lacks some. In the table there are 150,000 or so clones, about 88% of which are singletons. What was sequenced was PBMCs. The source is a man aged 18 to 29 in good health and CMV-seropositive.

The rearrangement links TRBV9 to TRBJ1-1; TRBD1 is a possible D gene (5 bases). This CDR3 has 12 residues. Germline-derived CDR1 and CDR2 are SGDLS and YYNGEE. Trimming removed 0 bases at V and 11 bases at J, with 11 bases between. CDR3 sequence: CASSVESGNAFF. In nucleotides, the CDR3 is TGTGCCAGCAGCGTAGAATCAGGGAACGCTTTCTTT. The whole variable domain, remainder taken from reference TRBV9 and TRBJ1-1, is DSGVTQTPKHLITATGQRVTLRCSPRSGDLSVYWYQQSLDQGLQFLIQYYNGEERAKGNILERFSAQQFPDLHSELNLSSLELGDSALYFCASSVESGNAFFGQGTRLTVV.

The V gene is TRBV19, the J gene TRBJ1-3; the D gene is possibly TRBD1 (6 bases). Germline V CDR1 and CDR2: LNHDA, SQIVND (reference sequence). The V end lost 10 bases, the J end lost 3 bases, and 19 bases lay between the germline ends. The CDR3 consists of 15 residues. The chain's CDR3 is CATRNGGAGGNTIYF. DNA for the CDR3: TGTGCCACGAGAAACGGGGGGGCGGGTGGAAACACCATATATTTT.

The J gene is TRBJ2-3, the V gene TRBV6-1; 8 positions match TRBD1. This CDR3 spans 15 amino acids. V shed 4 bases and J 4 bases; nucleotides not matched to a gene: 7. Germline CDR1 is MNHNS and CDR2 is SASEGT. The CDR3 spells CASSAQGAPADTQYF. The CDR3 nucleotides read TGTGCCAGCAGTGCCCAGGGGGCGCCCGCAGATACGCAGTATTTT.

This chain links TRBV13 with TRBJ1-6, with D possibly TRBD1 on 5 matching bases. V was shortened by 7 bases and J by 10 bases, with 14 bases between the two germline ends. The CDR3 has 13 residues. The germline gives CDR1 PRHDT, CDR2 FYEKMQ (reference sequence). The CDR3 DNA sequence: TGTGCCAGCAAAGGGGCGGATGGATCACCCCTCCACTTT. It codes for CASKGADGSPLHF.

J is TRBJ2-5 and V is TRBV5-4, with 12 positions matching TRBD1. CDR3 size: 16 residues. CDR1 SGHNT and CDR2 YYREEE come from the germline V gene (reference sequence). Unmatched junction bases numbered 5, after V lost 0 bases and J lost 5 bases. Here the CDR3 reads CASSLGGTGGGETQYF. As DNA, the CDR3 is TGTGCCAGCAGCTTGGGGGGGACAGGGGGCGGTGAGACCCAGTACTTC.

The chain combines TRBV10-3 with TRBJ2-7; TRBD2 matches 8 bases. The CDR3 is made up of 16 amino acids. J lost 1 base, V lost 1 base, and 6 bases had no gene match. Germline V CDR1 and CDR2: ENHRY, SYGVKD. The CDR3 region is CAISEFTTSASYEQYF. The CDR3 DNA reads TGTGCCATCAGTGAGTTTACGACTAGCGCATCCTACGAGCAGTACTTC.

The CDR3 sequence is CASSLTGIGGYTF. CDR3 nucleotide sequence: TGTGCCAGCAGCTTGACAGGGATAGGTGGCTACACCTTC. This chain uses TRBV5-4 with TRBJ1-2; D may be TRBD1 (6 bases). The V gene's germline CDR1 is SGHNT and CDR2 YYREEE (reference sequence). Trimming shortened V by 1 base and J by 7 bases, and 11 bases separated the two germline ends. This CDR3 contains 13 residues.

This chain joins TRBV2 and TRBJ2-2; D is undetermined. CDR3 length: 13 amino acids. Trimming left V 0 bases short and J 6 bases short, with 5 bases between. Germline lookup yields CDR1 SNHLY and CDR2 FYNNEI. The CDR3, as DNA: TGTGCCAGCAGTGAAGCGCTAGCCGGGGAGCTGTTTTTT. Encoded protein: CASSEALAGELFF.

The chain is built from TRBV7-9 and TRBJ2-5; D is possibly TRBD2 (5 bases). The J call may be faulty, since TRBJ2-7 better matches the DNA end. The length of the CDR3 is 14 residues. Germline V gene sequence: CDR1 SEHNR, CDR2 FQNEAQ (reference sequence). The DNA of the CDR3 is TGTGCCAGCAGCTTAGAAGCGGTTTCCTACGAGCAGTACTTC. Translation gives CASSLEAVSYEQYF.

The chain has TRBV7-6 and TRBJ2-1; D may be TRBD1 (5 bases). CDR3 length: 15 residues. From germline, CDR1 is SGHVS and CDR2 FNYEAQ. The V gene lost 5 bases and the J gene lost 8 bases, with 19 bases spanning the gap. This chain's CDR3 is CASSGVVGVSYEQFF. In nucleotides, the CDR3 is TGTGCCAGCAGCGGCGTAGTAGGGGTTTCGTATGAGCAGTTCTTC.

J is TRBJ2-5 and V is TRBV4-2; 10 bases are a match to TRBD2. V shed 3 bases, J shed 5 bases, and the junction held 9 bases outside the gene matches. Germline CDR1 reads LGHNA; CDR2 reads YNFKEQ. The CDR3 length is 16 residues. CDR3: CASSQETGLASETQYF. The CDR3 nucleotides are TGTGCCAGCAGCCAGGAAACGGGACTAGCGAGCGAGACCCAGTACTTC.

The chain joins TRBV10-3 to TRBJ1-3; D is undetermined. Germline values: CDR1 ENHRY, CDR2 SYGVKD. Trimming took off 0 bases at V and 4 bases at J, with 4 bases between the two ends. The CDR3 is 13 residues long. The CDR3 nucleotides read TGTGCCATCAGTGAGTCCTCCGGAAACACCATATATTTT. It specifies CAISESSGNTIYF.

The chain uses TRBV5-1 and TRBJ1-3; 7 bases are a match to TRBD1. The CDR3 is 14 amino acids. Germline CDR1 is SGHRS and CDR2 is YFSETQ. With 4 bases clipped from V and 8 bases from J, the junction kept 9 bases outside the gene matches. As DNA, the CDR3 is TGCGCCAGCAGCCAGACAGGGCTAGGAGACACCATATATTTT. Encoded protein: CASSQTGLGDTIYF. The whole variable domain, filled in from reference TRBV5-1 and TRBJ1-3, reads KAGVTQTPRYLIKTRGQQVTLSCSPISGHRSVSWYQQTPGQGLQFLFEYFSETQRNKGNFPGRFSGRQFSNSRSEMNVSTLELGDSALYLCASSQTGLGDTIYFGEGSWLTVV.

The CDR3 nucleotides are TGTGCCGGATCAGGGGGCGCAGCGTACGAGCAGTACTTC. Protein sequence: CAGSGGAAYEQYF. This chain joins TRBV30 and TRBJ2-7, with 8 bases identical to TRBD1. J lost 4 bases, V lost 8 bases, and 10 bases had no gene match. The germline V gene encodes CDR1 GTSNPN and CDR2 SVGIG (reference sequence). CDR3 size: 13 residues.

The chain carries TRBV5-1 and TRBJ2-7, with a possible D match to TRBD2 (6 bases). The length of the CDR3 is 14 residues. Trimming left V 2 bases short and J 7 bases short, with 16 bases between. The V gene's germline CDR1 is SGHRS and CDR2 YFSETQ. The CDR3 DNA follows: TGCGCCAGCAGCTTAACGGGGGACCCTAGGGAGCAGTACTTC. As protein: CASSLTGDPREQYF.

The chain joins TRBV7-9 to TRBJ1-2, with a weak D call TRBD1 (6 bases). The CDR3 sequence is 15 residues long. Trimming left V 3 bases short and J 8 bases short, with 19 bases between. CDR1 is SEHNR, CDR2 FQNEAQ, per germline (reference sequence). The CDR3 reads CASSFREGESEGYTF. The CDR3 nucleotides are TGTGCCAGCAGCTTTCGGGAGGGGGAGTCGGAAGGCTACACCTTC.

This clone has only one observation. This sequence joins TRBV25-1 and TRBJ2-2; 8 bases agree with TRBD2. The V segment lost 4 bases and the J segment 4 bases; nucleotides outside the gene matches: 8. The length of the CDR3 is 16 residues. Germline lookup yields CDR1 MGHDK and CDR2 SYGVNS. In nucleotides, the CDR3 is TGTGCCAGCAGTGCTCAGCGGGGGCCCTTCACCGGGGAGCTGTTTTTT. Its translation is CASSAQRGPFTGELFF.

The chain is built from TRBV5-4 and TRBJ2-1; tentative D call: TRBD1 (6 bases). CDR1 is SGHNT, CDR2 YYREEE, per germline (reference sequence). There are 16 residues in the CDR3. Trimming pared 3 bases from V and 2 bases from J, leaving 15 bases between. CDR3 bases: TGTGCCAGCAGCTCACCTACAGGGAACCCCTACAATGAGCAGTTCTTC. It is translated as CASSSPTGNPYNEQFF.

The V and J genes are TRBV5-6 and TRBJ1-6, with D possibly TRBD1 on 5 matching bases. The length of the CDR3 is 14 residues. Germline CDR1 and CDR2: SGHDT and YYEEEE. Trimming removed 3 bases from V and 7 bases from J, with 11 bases in between. CDR3 nucleotide sequence: TGTGCCAGCAGCTCCGGGGGTTACAATTCACCCCTCCACTTT. Translated, it gives CASSSGGYNSPLHF.

The J gene is TRBJ1-2, the V gene TRBV30, with a possible D match to TRBD1 (5 bases). The germline CDR1 and CDR2 sequences are GTSNPN and SVGIG (reference sequence). The CDR3 has 11 amino acids. Trimming pared 7 bases from V and 6 bases from J, leaving 12 bases between. The CDR3: CALTVGNGYTF. CDR3 nucleotide sequence: TGTGCCTTGACAGTGGGTAATGGCTACACCTTC.

Details on this clone: At the DNA level, this CDR3 is encoded by other sequences in the same sample as well. The CDR3 loop is CASSVGLTTGELFF. The CDR3 nucleotides read TGTGCCAGCAGTGTGGGACTCACCACCGGGGAGCTGTTTTTT. This chain joins TRBV2 and TRBJ2-2; perhaps TRBD2 as D (6 bases). The CDR3 is 14 amino acids. Germline loops: CDR1 SNHLY, CDR2 FYNNEI. Trimming left V 4 bases short and J 4 bases short, with 10 bases between.

The chain recombines TRBV30 with TRBJ2-3, with TRBD2 matching over 9 bases. Germline V gives CDR1 GTSNPN, CDR2 SVGIG (reference sequence). This CDR3 contains 15 residues. The V segment lost 1 base and the J segment 4 bases; nucleotides outside the gene matches: 6. CDR3 sequence (DNA): TGTGCCTGGAGTGGTAGCGGGGGTCAACCAGATACGCAGTATTTT. Translation gives CAWSGSGGQPDTQYF.

The chain has TRBV6-5 and TRBJ2-7; no reliable D call. The CDR3 covers 15 residues. Trimming took off 1 base at V and 2 bases at J, with 12 bases between the two ends. Germline values: CDR1 MNHEY, CDR2 SVGAGI. For the CDR3, the DNA is TGTGCCAGCAGTTACTACACCTCTGGCACCTACGAGCAGTACTTC. The encoded protein is CASSYYTSGTYEQYF.

In its sample, this clone was seen a few times. This chain joins TRBV4-3 and TRBJ2-1; 9 nucleotides align to TRBD2. This CDR3 region has 19 residues. Per the germline V gene, CDR1 is LGHNA and CDR2 is YSLEER. The J segment lost 2 bases and the V segment lost 0 bases, leaving 11 bases of the junction unmatched. The DNA of the CDR3 is TGCGCCAGCAGCCAAGATAGTGGTAGCGGGGGTACAGCCTACAATGAGCAGTTCTTC. Protein sequence: CASSQDSGSGGTAYNEQFF.

The V call is TRBV7-8, the J call TRBJ2-3; unclear D gene. Trimming shortened V by 5 bases and J by 0 bases, and 18 bases separated the two germline ends. The length of the CDR3 is 17 residues. In germline, CDR1 is SGHVS, CDR2 FQNEAQ. Here the CDR3 reads CASSLWSEGASTDTQYF. The CDR3 nucleotides read TGTGCCAGCAGCCTGTGGAGTGAAGGCGCGAGCACAGATACGCAGTATTTT.

DNA for the CDR3: TGCGCCAGCAGCCAGGGGGCCACTGAAGCTTTCTTT. Its protein product is CASSQGATEAFF. The chain recombines TRBV4-1 with TRBJ1-1; TRBD1 is a possible D gene (6 bases). This CDR3 contains 12 residues. Trimming pared 3 bases from V and 4 bases from J, leaving 6 bases between. From germline, CDR1 is MGHRA and CDR2 YSYEKL.